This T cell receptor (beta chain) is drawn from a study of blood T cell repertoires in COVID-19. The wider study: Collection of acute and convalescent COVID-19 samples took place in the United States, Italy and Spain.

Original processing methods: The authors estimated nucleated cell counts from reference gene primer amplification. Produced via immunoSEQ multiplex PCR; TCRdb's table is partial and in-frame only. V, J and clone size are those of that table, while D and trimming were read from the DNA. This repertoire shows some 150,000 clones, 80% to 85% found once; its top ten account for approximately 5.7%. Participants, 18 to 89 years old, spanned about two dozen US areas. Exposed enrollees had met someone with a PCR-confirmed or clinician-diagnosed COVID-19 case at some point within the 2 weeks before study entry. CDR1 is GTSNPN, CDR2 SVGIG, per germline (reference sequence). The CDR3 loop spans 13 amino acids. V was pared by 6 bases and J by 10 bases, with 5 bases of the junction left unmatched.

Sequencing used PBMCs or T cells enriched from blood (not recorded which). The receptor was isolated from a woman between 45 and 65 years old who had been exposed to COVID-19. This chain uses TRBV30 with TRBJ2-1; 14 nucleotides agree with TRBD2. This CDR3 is CACGWTSGREQFF. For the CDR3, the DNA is TGTGCCTGCGGATGGACTAGCGGGAGGGAGCAGTTCTTC.